The 25 T cell receptor beta chains below come from one sample, sequenced in a study of OX40 agonist ivuxolimab in advanced cancers. Only in-frame clones appear in the TCRdb table, and some are missing; sequencing was by immunoSEQ multiplex PCR. The table has about 85,000 clones, about nine tenths seen once. The sequencing used CD4+ or CD8+ T cells sorted from blood, collected in a trial of the OX40 agonist ivuxolimab. These receptors were collected from an adult with an advanced solid tumor such as melanoma, head and neck, liver or kidney cancer.

The rearrangement joins TRBV27 to TRBJ2-1; D uncertain. Trimming stripped 8 bases from V and 3 bases from J, with 35 bases between. The CDR3 spans 21 residues. CDR1 is MNHEY and CDR2 is SMNVEV in the germline V gene (reference sequence). The DNA of the CDR3 is TGTGCCAGCTACACCCCACTCCGGGCCCCAGAGGCCCGCCAAAACTACAATGAGCAGTTCTTC. This sequence encodes CASYTPLRAPEARQNYNEQFF.

This clone occurred a few times. This chain links TRBV2 with TRBJ1-5; a possible D gene is TRBD1 (6 bases). Germline-derived CDR1 and CDR2 are SNHLY and FYNNEI. The CDR3 runs to 14 residues. Trimming removed 5 bases from V and 7 bases from J, with 15 bases in between. The chain's CDR3 is CASSPGQTTQPQHF. CDR3 coding DNA: TGTGCCAGCAGTCCTGGACAGACCACCCAGCCCCAGCATTTT.

This clone was seen a few times. The chain joins TRBV28 to TRBJ1-2, with a tentative D call TRBD1 (5 bases). Germline V gene lookup returns CDR1 MDHEN and CDR2 SYDVKM. This CDR3 is built from 13 residues. Trimming removed 10 bases from V and 0 bases from J, with 12 bases in between. The CDR3 bases are TGTGCCATCAGGGACCCAGCTAACTATGGCTACACCTTC. This encodes CAIRDPANYGYTF.

This rearrangement joins TRBV10-3 to TRBJ2-7, with 10 bases that match TRBD2. The CDR3 is made up of 14 amino acids. Looked up from germline, CDR1 is ENHRY and CDR2 is SYGVKD. The J segment lost 5 bases and the V segment lost 4 bases, leaving 5 bases of the junction unmatched. CDR3 DNA: TGTGCCATCAGTGTGAAACTAGCGGGAAACGAGCAGTACTTC. It codes for CAISVKLAGNEQYF.

The CDR3 DNA reads as TGTGCCAGCAGCGCCTATAGCAATCAGCCCCAGCATTTT. Translating it yields CASSAYSNQPQHF. The chain combines TRBV9 with TRBJ1-5, with unresolved D. The V gene lost 3 bases and the J gene lost 0 bases, with 4 bases spanning the gap. The germline CDR1 and CDR2 sequences are SGDLS and YYNGEE. The CDR3 consists of 13 residues.

This chain uses TRBV5-1 with TRBJ1-1; 10 nucleotides agree with TRBD1. The CDR3 is 17 residues long. Germline CDR1 SGHRS, CDR2 YFSETQ. The junction had 9 bases not matched to a gene; V was cut back by 4 bases and J by 0 bases. CDR3 residues: CASSPGDRGFMNTEAFF. Here the CDR3 DNA reads TGCGCCAGCAGCCCAGGGGACAGGGGCTTCATGAACACTGAAGCTTTCTTT.

V is TRBV6-1 and J is TRBJ2-7, with 7 nucleotides matching TRBD2. The CDR3 spans 15 residues. Trimming removed 3 bases from V and 0 bases from J; junction bases left unmatched: 5. From germline, CDR1 is MNHNS and CDR2 SASEGT. The CDR3: CASSEGGLGSYEQYV. The CDR3 bases are TGTGCCAGCAGTGAGGGGGGGTTGGGCTCCTACGAGCAGTACGTC.

This chain joins TRBV18 and TRBJ1-3; 8 nucleotides align to TRBD1. Germline assignment: CDR1 KGHSH and CDR2 LQKENI. Trimming took 0 bases from V and 3 from J; bases not matched to a gene: 4. The CDR3 runs 16 residues. The CDR3 nucleotides read TGTGCCAGCTCACCACCCGGCAGGGGGCTTGGAAACACCATATATTTT. It yields the protein CASSPPGRGLGNTIYF.

The chain has TRBV7-2 and TRBJ1-4, with D possibly matching TRBD1 (5 bases). From germline, CDR1 is SGHTA and CDR2 FQGNSA. The CDR3 totals 14 residues. The V gene lost 1 base and the J gene lost 7 bases, with 10 bases spanning the gap. The CDR3 protein is CASSLVNQGEKLFF. CDR3 nucleotides: TGTGCCAGCAGCTTAGTGAACCAGGGTGAAAAACTGTTTTTT.

V and J are TRBV30 and TRBJ2-1; maybe TRBD2 (5 bases). The germline V and J ends were trimmed by 1 base and 8 bases, with 6 bases remaining between them. The germline V gene has CDR1 GTSNPN and CDR2 SVGIG (reference sequence). The CDR3 length is 11 residues. This CDR3 is CAWSERDEQFF. In DNA form, the CDR3 reads TGTGCCTGGAGTGAGAGGGATGAGCAGTTCTTC.

The chain combines TRBV28 with TRBJ2-7; D could derive from TRBD1 or TRBD2 (5 bases each). Germline assignment: CDR1 MDHEN and CDR2 SYDVKM. Trimming removed 7 bases from V and 8 bases from J, with 18 bases in between. The CDR3 contains 13 residues. The CDR3 DNA sequence: TGTGCCAGCACCACCGGGGCGCCAGCTCAGCAGTACTTC. Amino acids: CASTTGAPAQQYF.

This chain joins TRBV2 and TRBJ2-7, with D unclear. CDR1 and CDR2 (germline): SNHLY, FYNNEI. Trimming stripped 2 bases from V and 4 bases from J, with 3 bases between. The CDR3 sequence is 11 residues long. The CDR3 nucleotides read TGTGCCAGCAGTGAACGGTACGAGCAGTACTTC. Encoded protein: CASSERYEQYF.

The CDR3 coding sequence is TGTGCCAGCAGTAGCCAGGGGGCTAGTGGCTACACCTTC. Encoded protein: CASSSQGASGYTF. The chain combines TRBV2 with TRBJ1-2; 8 nucleotides agree with TRBD1. Germline assignment: CDR1 SNHLY and CDR2 FYNNEI. The V gene end was trimmed by 5 bases and the J gene end by 7 bases; junction bases not matched to a gene: 6. There are 13 residues in the CDR3.

This clone occurred once. The chain carries TRBV28 and TRBJ1-2; the D gene is possibly TRBD1 (5 bases). Trimming stripped 2 bases from V and 8 bases from J, with 12 bases between. From germline, CDR1 is MDHEN and CDR2 SYDVKM. This CDR3 spans 13 amino acids. CDR3 DNA: TGTGCCAGCAGTTTAAGGCCGTGGGACGGCTACACCTTC. Amino acid sequence: CASSLRPWDGYTF.

The chain is built from TRBV5-1 and TRBJ2-5; D is undetermined. This CDR3 contains 12 residues. V was cut by 4 bases and J by 8 bases, with 12 bases left in between. The germline V gene has CDR1 SGHRS and CDR2 YFSETQ. Here the CDR3 reads CASSPAAETQYF. CDR3 in DNA: TGCGCCAGCAGCCCCGCGGCCGAAACCCAGTACTTC.

The chain uses TRBV6-5 and TRBJ2-7, with 9 bases aligning to TRBD1. The V and J ends lost 5 bases and 2 bases, in that order; junction bases with no gene match: 1. The CDR3 totals 13 residues. The germline gives CDR1 MNHEY, CDR2 SVGAGI. CDR3 protein: CASSRDRAYEQYF. The CDR3 bases are TGTGCCAGCAGTCGGGACAGGGCCTACGAGCAGTACTTC.

This chain connects TRBV7-8 to TRBJ1-1; D not resolved. The germline V gene has CDR1 SGHVS and CDR2 FQNEAQ. The CDR3 consists of 13 residues. The V gene lost 1 base and the J gene lost 3 bases, with 6 bases spanning the gap. CDR3 DNA: TGTGCCAGCAGCTTAGAGGTAGACACTGAAGCTTTCTTT. It translates to CASSLEVDTEAFF.

The chain employs TRBV6-6 and TRBJ1-1; unclear D gene. V was shortened by 0 bases and J by 11 bases, with 16 bases between the two germline ends. CDR3 length: 14 amino acids. CDR1 is MNHNY, CDR2 SVGAGI, per germline (reference sequence). CDR3 loop: CASSYSSGPSGAFF. Here the CDR3 DNA reads TGTGCCAGCAGTTACTCAAGCGGACCGAGCGGGGCTTTCTTT.

This chain connects TRBV7-6 to TRBJ2-7; TRBD2 matches 7 bases. The V segment lost 1 base and the J segment 3 bases; nucleotides outside the gene matches: 0. The CDR3 sequence is 13 residues long. Germline V gives CDR1 SGHVS, CDR2 FNYEAQ. CDR3 sequence: CASSLGGGYEQYV. CDR3 nucleotides: TGTGCCAGCAGCTTAGGGGGGGGCTACGAGCAGTACGTC.

This clone came up once. V is TRBV5-1 and J is TRBJ2-6, with D possibly TRBD2 on 6 matching bases. The CDR3 totals 16 residues. Trimming stripped 0 bases from V and 3 bases from J, with 10 bases between. Germline assignment: CDR1 SGHRS and CDR2 YFSETQ. The CDR3 region has the DNA TGCGCCAGCAGCTTGGATGCCGGGGGTGGGGCCAACGTCCTGACTTTC. Translation: CASSLDAGGGANVLTF.

The chain couples TRBV6-4 to TRBJ1-2; TRBD1 matches at 8 bases. Unmatched junction bases numbered 13, after V lost 6 bases and J lost 7 bases. Germline loops: CDR1 MRHNA, CDR2 SNTAGT. The CDR3 is 15 residues long. The CDR3 coding sequence is TGTGCCAGCAGAGATGGATTCGGACAGGGAGGTGGCTACACCTTC. This encodes CASRDGFGQGGGYTF.

V gene TRBV6-6 combines with J gene TRBJ1-4; D not certain. CDR3 length equals 15 residues. Germline-derived CDR1 and CDR2 are MNHNY and SVGAGI (reference sequence). The V end was cut by 6 bases, the J end by 1 base, with 12 bases between. CDR3 loop: CASRGLTRTNEKLFF. CDR3 sequence (DNA): TGTGCCAGCAGGGGCCTGACAAGAACTAATGAAAAACTGTTTTTT.

The chain has TRBV6-5 and TRBJ1-2, with 7 bases lining up with TRBD1. J was trimmed by 3 bases and V by 4 bases; bases with no gene match: 5. This CDR3 has 14 residues. The germline gives CDR1 MNHEY, CDR2 SVGAGI. CDR3 in DNA: TGTGCCAGCAGTTCACAGGGGAAGGACTATGGCTACACCTTC. This gives the protein CASSSQGKDYGYTF.

This clone was found once. The chain joins TRBV11-1 to TRBJ2-7; D is possibly TRBD1 (7 bases). CDR3 length: 16 residues. Germline CDR1 is SGHAT and CDR2 is FQDESV (reference sequence). V lost 5 bases, J lost 4 bases, and 21 bases lay in between. The CDR3 region is CASSGRTGGALYEQYF. In nucleotides, the CDR3 is TGTGCCAGCAGCGGACGGACAGGAGGGGCGCTTTACGAGCAGTACTTC.

This chain uses TRBV9 with TRBJ1-1; 8 bases fit TRBD1. The germline V gene has CDR1 SGDLS and CDR2 YYNGEE. J lost 12 bases, V lost 4 bases, and 17 bases had no gene match. This CDR3 has 15 residues. The CDR3 spells CASSPTDRGRRETFF. Written as DNA, the CDR3 is TGTGCCAGCAGCCCGACTGACAGGGGCAGAAGAGAGACTTTCTTT.